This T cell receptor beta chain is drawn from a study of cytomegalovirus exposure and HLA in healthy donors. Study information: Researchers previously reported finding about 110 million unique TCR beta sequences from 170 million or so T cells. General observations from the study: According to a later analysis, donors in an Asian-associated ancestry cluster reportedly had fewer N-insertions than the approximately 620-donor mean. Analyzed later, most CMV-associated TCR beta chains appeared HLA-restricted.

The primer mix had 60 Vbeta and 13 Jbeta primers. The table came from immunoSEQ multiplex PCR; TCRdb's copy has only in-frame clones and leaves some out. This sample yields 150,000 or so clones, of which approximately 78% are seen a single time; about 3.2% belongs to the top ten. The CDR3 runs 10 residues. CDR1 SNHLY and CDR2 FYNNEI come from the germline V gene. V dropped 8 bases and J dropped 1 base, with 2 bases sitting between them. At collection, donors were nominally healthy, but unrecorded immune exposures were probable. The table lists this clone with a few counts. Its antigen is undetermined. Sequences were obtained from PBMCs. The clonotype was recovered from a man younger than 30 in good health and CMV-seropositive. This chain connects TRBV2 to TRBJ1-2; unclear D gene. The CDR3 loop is CASHNYGYTF. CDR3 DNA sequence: TGTGCCAGCCATAACTATGGCTACACCTTC.